Listed here are 19 T cell receptor beta chains from one sample, sequenced in a study of identical twins. TCRdb analysed the 5' RACE reads with MiXCR anew, one entry per CDR3 protein. Of under 250,000 distinct CDR3 sequences listed, roughly 9.4% are singletons. Sequencing was performed on memory (CD45RO+) T cells sorted from blood. All receptors come from a woman under 30 in good health.

In this sample, this clonotype turned up a few times. The junction departs from germline at one end; a sequencing error may be responsible. This chain uses TRBV7-7 with TRBJ2-7; 7 nucleotides match TRBD1. The CDR3 extends over 15 amino acids. Germline CDR1 reads SSHAT; CDR2 reads FNYEAQ (reference sequence). CDR3 loop: CASSRTVQGDYEQYF. The CDR3 nucleotides read TGTGCTAGCAGCCGGACAGTTCAGGGGGACTACGAGCAGTACTTC.

The rearrangement joins TRBV20-1 to TRBJ2-3; D perhaps matches TRBD2 (6 bases). The CDR3 loop spans 11 amino acids. V was shortened by 6 bases and J by 4 bases, with 8 bases between the two germline ends. Germline V lookup: CDR1 DFQATT, CDR2 SNEGSKA (reference sequence). CDR3 loop: CSARLADTQYF. CDR3 bases: TGCAGTGCAAGACTAGCAGATACGCAGTATTTT.

The V call is TRBV7-7, the J call TRBJ2-3; no clear D gene. Germline V lookup: CDR1 SSHAT, CDR2 FNYEAQ (reference sequence). CDR3 length equals 12 residues. CDR3 amino acids: CKVLFVPDTQYF. The CDR3 coding sequence is TGTAAGGTCTTATTTGTTCCAGATACGCAGTATTTT.

The chain carries TRBV30 and TRBJ2-5; 7 bases are a match to TRBD1. The junction had 8 bases not matched to a gene; V was cut back by 2 bases and J by 2 bases. The CDR3 spans 15 residues. Germline V CDR1 and CDR2: GTSNPN, SVGIG (reference sequence). The CDR3 protein is CAWSPGQTLQETQYF. CDR3 bases: TGTGCCTGGAGTCCGGGACAGACTTTACAAGAGACCCAGTACTTC.

This clonotype was recorded many times. The chain carries TRBV7-3 and TRBJ2-3; 7 bases agree with TRBD2. This CDR3 is built from 15 residues. V dropped 5 bases and J dropped 2; count of bases not matched to a gene: 7. Germline-derived CDR1 and CDR2 are SGHTA and FQGTGA. CDR3 nucleotides: TGTGCCAGCAGCCTCGGACTAGGAATCACAGATACGCAGTATTTT. Its translation: CASSLGLGITDTQYF.

This clonotype was recorded many times. The chain joins TRBV10-3 to TRBJ1-4; D may be TRBD1 (6 bases). V was trimmed by 6 bases and J by 8 bases, leaving 13 bases between them. This CDR3 is built from 13 residues. Germline V CDR1 and CDR2: ENHRY, SYGVKD. Written as DNA, the CDR3 is TGTGCCATCAGCCCCAGGGGTGGAGAAAAACTGTTTTTT. Its translation: CAISPRGGEKLFF.

This chain joins TRBV9 and TRBJ2-3, with TRBD1 identical over 8 bases. Germline CDR1 and CDR2: SGDLS and YYNGEE. This CDR3 is built from 19 residues. V lost 1 base and J lost 5; bases outside the gene matches: 18. The CDR3 region is CASSVNPLDRALGVDTQYF. The CDR3 DNA reads TGTGCCAGCAGCGTAAACCCACTGGACAGGGCGCTTGGGGTAGATACGCAGTATTTT.

The V gene is TRBV20-1, the J gene TRBJ2-7, with a weak D call TRBD1 (6 bases). This CDR3 has 13 residues. With 1 base removed from V and 2 bases from J, the gap between germline ends came to 9 bases. Germline CDR1 DFQATT, CDR2 SNEGSKA (reference sequence). Here the CDR3 DNA reads TGCAGTGCTAGAGGGGGGCACCCCTACGAGCAGTACTTC. Amino acids: CSARGGHPYEQYF.

This clonotype was counted a few times. The chain employs TRBV19 and TRBJ2-2, with D unclear. From germline, CDR1 is LNHDA and CDR2 SQIVND (reference sequence). This CDR3 region has 14 residues. V lost 6 bases and J 0 bases, leaving 8 bases between the germline ends. Here the CDR3 reads CASRSRPNTGELFF. Here the CDR3 DNA reads TGTGCCAGTAGATCAAGACCGAACACCGGGGAGCTGTTTTTT.

This clonotype turned up a few times. J is TRBJ2-4 and V is TRBV11-2; a weak D match, TRBD2 (5 bases). Trimming took off 1 base at V and 8 bases at J, with 9 bases between the two ends. The germline V gene has CDR1 SGHAT and CDR2 FQNNGV. The CDR3 contains 13 residues. This CDR3 reads CASSLARRDIQYF. Here the CDR3 DNA reads TGTGCCAGCAGCTTAGCCAGGCGGGACATTCAGTACTTC. Full variable domain (missing parts from reference TRBV11-2 and TRBJ2-4): EAGVAQSPRYKIIEKRQSVAFWCNPISGHATLYWYQQILGQGPKLLIQFQNNGVVDDSQLPKDRFSAERLKGVDSTLKIQPAKLEDSAVYLCASSLARRDIQYFGAGTRLSVL.

The chain has TRBV10-3 and TRBJ2-1; D is undetermined. V was trimmed by 5 bases and J by 5 bases, leaving 10 bases between them. This CDR3 comprises 13 residues. CDR1 and CDR2 from the germline V gene are ENHRY and SYGVKD. This CDR3 is CAISLTQDNEQFF. For the CDR3, the DNA is TGTGCCATCAGTCTAACCCAGGACAATGAGCAGTTCTTC.

This clonotype was seen more than once but under ten times. The chain combines TRBV29-1 with TRBJ1-4; D might be TRBD1 (5 bases). Germline CDR1 SQVTM, CDR2 ANQGSEA. The V gene lost 4 bases and the J gene lost 7 bases, with 13 bases spanning the gap. The CDR3 spans 13 residues. CDR3 DNA: TGCAGCGTTGCGCAGGGTTGGGGTGAAAAACTGTTTTTT. Translating it yields CSVAQGWGEKLFF.

The chain carries TRBV20-1 and TRBJ2-5; TRBD1 agrees at 9 bases. The CDR3 covers 15 residues. Germline V gives CDR1 DFQATT, CDR2 SNEGSKA (reference sequence). With V trimmed by 5 bases and J by 6 bases, 13 bases remained unmatched. CDR3 in DNA: TGCAGTGCTCTCACGCCGGGACAGGGAGGACAGACCCAGTACTTC. Translation gives CSALTPGQGGQTQYF.

This clonotype was recorded at least ten times. This chain uses TRBV5-1 with TRBJ1-1, with 9 bases matching TRBD1. This CDR3 is 12 amino acids long. Germline-derived CDR1 and CDR2 are SGHRS and YFSETQ. Germline trimming cut 3 bases from V and 8 bases from J; bases unmatched to any gene: 2. Written as DNA, the CDR3 is TGCGCCAGCAGCTCCGGGACAGGGGAAGCTTTCTTT. Protein product: CASSSGTGEAFF. Full variable domain (outside the CDR3, taken from reference TRBV5-1 and TRBJ1-1): KAGVTQTPRYLIKTRGQQVTLSCSPISGHRSVSWYQQTPGQGLQFLFEYFSETQRNKGNFPGRFSGRQFSNSRSEMNVSTLELGDSALYLCASSSGTGEAFFGQGTRLTVV.

The chain couples TRBV20-1 to TRBJ1-4; the D gene is possibly TRBD1 (6 bases). The germline gives CDR1 DFQATT, CDR2 SNEGSKA (reference sequence). Trimming cost V 5 bases and J 4 bases, with 11 bases left between them. The CDR3 length is 13 residues. In DNA form, the CDR3 reads TGCAGTGCTGAGGGGGAGGGTAATGAAAAACTGTTTTTT. As protein: CSAEGEGNEKLFF.

This clonotype showed up just a few times. V is TRBV3-1 and J is TRBJ1-6; the match to TRBD1 covers 8 bases. Germline V lookup: CDR1 LGHDT, CDR2 YNNKEL (reference sequence). The CDR3 extends over 15 amino acids. V was pared by 5 bases and J by 5 bases, with 5 bases of the junction left unmatched. The CDR3 coding sequence is TGTGCCAGCAGCGGGGGGACAGGCAATAATTCACCCCTCCACTTT. Protein product: CASSGGTGNNSPLHF.

The chain carries TRBV3-1 and TRBJ1-3; no definite D call. Germline values: CDR1 LGHDT, CDR2 YNNKEL (reference sequence). This CDR3 is built from 17 residues. V lost 6 bases to trimming and J lost 0 bases, with 18 bases between them. CDR3 bases: TGTGCCAGCAGATCAAGTAGGGAACGGGGCTCTGGAAACACCATATATTTT. Protein: CASRSSRERGSGNTIYF.

In its sample, this clonotype was seen a few times. V gene TRBV11-3 combines with J gene TRBJ2-7; 7 nucleotides agree with TRBD1. Germline CDR1 is SGHNT and CDR2 is YENEEA. The CDR3 has 15 amino acids. V lost 7 bases, J lost 7 bases, and 16 bases stayed unmatched. CDR3 region: CASNPNRGSLGEQYF. CDR3 bases: TGTGCCAGCAACCCGAACAGGGGAAGTCTAGGGGAGCAGTACTTC.

This clonotype was recorded many times. CDR3 sequence (DNA): TGTGCCAGCAACCGTCTAGCGGGAATCTACAATGAGCAGTTCTTC. Protein product: CASNRLAGIYNEQFF. V is TRBV12-3 or TRBV12-4 and J is TRBJ2-1, with 9 bases fitting TRBD2. CDR3 length: 15 amino acids. V lost 7 bases and J lost 3; bases outside the gene matches: 7.